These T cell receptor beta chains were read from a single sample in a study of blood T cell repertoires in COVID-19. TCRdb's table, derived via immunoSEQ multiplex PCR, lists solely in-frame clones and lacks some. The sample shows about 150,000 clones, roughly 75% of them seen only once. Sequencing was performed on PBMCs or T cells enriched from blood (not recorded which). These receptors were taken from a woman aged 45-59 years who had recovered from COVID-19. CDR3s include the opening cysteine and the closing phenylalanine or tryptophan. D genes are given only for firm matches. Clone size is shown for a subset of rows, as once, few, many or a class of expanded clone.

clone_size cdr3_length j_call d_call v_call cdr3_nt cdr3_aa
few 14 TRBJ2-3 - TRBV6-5 TGTGCCAGCACGTTTCAGGGGAGCACAGATACGCAGTATTTT CASTFQGSTDTQYF
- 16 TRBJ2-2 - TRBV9 TGTGCCAGCAGCCCGAACTACAGGAAGAACACCGGGGAGCTGTTTTTT CASSPNYRKNTGELFF
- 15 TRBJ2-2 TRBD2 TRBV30 TGTGCCTGGAACGGTCGGGGGAGGGTCGCCGGGGAGCTGTTTTTT CAWNGRGRVAGELFF
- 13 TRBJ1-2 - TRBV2 TGTGCCAGCAGTGAGGGGGAGGAGGATGGCTACACCTTC CASSEGEEDGYTF
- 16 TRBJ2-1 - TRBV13 TGTGCCAGCACCCAACCGGGGTCCAGTTTCGTCAATGAGCAGTTCTTC CASTQPGSSFVNEQFF
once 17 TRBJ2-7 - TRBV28 TGTGCCAGCAGCCCCTCCTCGTCCAGGCGTATTGGGTACGAGCAGTACTTC CASSPSSSRRIGYEQYF
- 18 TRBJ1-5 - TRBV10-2 TGCGCCAGCAGTGAGTCGACAGCAGCTCCCTATAGCAATCAGCCCCAGCATTTT CASSESTAAPYSNQPQHF
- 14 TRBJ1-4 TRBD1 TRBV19 TGTGCCAGTAGCAGGGGACAGTTTAATGAAAAACTGTTTTTT CASSRGQFNEKLFF
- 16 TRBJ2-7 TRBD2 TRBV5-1 TGCGCCAGCAGCTCCCAAACAGGACTAGCCCGAACCGAGCAGTACTTC CASSSQTGLARTEQYF
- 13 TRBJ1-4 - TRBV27 TGTGCCAGCAGTAAACAAACTAATGAAAAACTGTTTTTT CASSKQTNEKLFF
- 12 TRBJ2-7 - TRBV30 TGTGCCTGGAGTACCGCGAGAGGGGAGCAGTACTTC CAWSTARGEQYF
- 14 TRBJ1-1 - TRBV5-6 TGTGCCAGCAGCTTCGGGGTTTCGAACACTGAAGCTTTCTTT CASSFGVSNTEAFF
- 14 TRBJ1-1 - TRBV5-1 TGCGCCAGCAGCTTGGTACAACCCAACACTGAAGCTTTCTTT CASSLVQPNTEAFF
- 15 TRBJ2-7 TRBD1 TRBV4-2 TGTGCCAGCAGCCAAGATAGGACAGGGAACTACGAGCAGTACTTC CASSQDRTGNYEQYF
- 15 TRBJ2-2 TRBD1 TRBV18 TGTGCCAGCGATGTTACAGGGGGACGAACCGGGGAGCTGTTTTTT CASDVTGGRTGELFF
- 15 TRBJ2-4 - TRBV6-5 TGTGCCAGCAGCTCCCCCTCGGTAGCCAAAAACATTCAGTACTTC CASSSPSVAKNIQYF